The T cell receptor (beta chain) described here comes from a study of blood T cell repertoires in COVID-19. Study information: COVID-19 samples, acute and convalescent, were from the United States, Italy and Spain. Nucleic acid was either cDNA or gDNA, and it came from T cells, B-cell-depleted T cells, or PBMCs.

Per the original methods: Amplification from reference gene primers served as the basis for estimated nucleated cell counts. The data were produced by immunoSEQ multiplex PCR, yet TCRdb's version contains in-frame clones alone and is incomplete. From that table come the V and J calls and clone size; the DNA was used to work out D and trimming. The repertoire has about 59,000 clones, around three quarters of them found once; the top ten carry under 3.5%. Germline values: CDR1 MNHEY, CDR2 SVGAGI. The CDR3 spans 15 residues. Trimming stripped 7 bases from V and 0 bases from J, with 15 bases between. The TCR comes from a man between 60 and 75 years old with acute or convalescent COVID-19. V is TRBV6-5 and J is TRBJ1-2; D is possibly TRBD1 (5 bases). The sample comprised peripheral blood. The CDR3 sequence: CASIKGLRANYGYTF. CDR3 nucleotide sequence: TGTGCCAGCATTAAGGGACTTCGAGCTAACTATGGCTACACCTTC.